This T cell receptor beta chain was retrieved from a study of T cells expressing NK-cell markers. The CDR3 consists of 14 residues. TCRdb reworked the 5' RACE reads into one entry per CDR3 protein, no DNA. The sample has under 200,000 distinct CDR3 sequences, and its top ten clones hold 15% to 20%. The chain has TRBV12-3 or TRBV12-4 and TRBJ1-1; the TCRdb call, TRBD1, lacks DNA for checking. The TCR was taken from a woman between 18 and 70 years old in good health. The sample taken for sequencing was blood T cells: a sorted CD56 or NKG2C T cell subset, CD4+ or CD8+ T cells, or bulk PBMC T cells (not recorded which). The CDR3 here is CASSWTGGLTEAFF.